This TCR beta chain was sequenced for a study of tumor-infiltrating lymphocytes in primary liver carcinoma. A word on this clonotype: At one end the junction does not follow the germline gene, possibly because of a read error.

RNA and DNA were co-extracted from approximately 20-30 mg of unsorted bulk tissue. TCR beta cDNA was prepared out of about 510 ng total RNA by means of a constant-region primer. Libraries of TCR beta came from three nested multiplex PCR rounds with slightly modified ARM-PCR. In TCRdb, the multiplex PCR reads were re-called with MiXCR into one record per CDR3 protein. The table has 100,000 to 150,000 distinct CDR3 sequences, 55% to 75% seen once. This TCR was recovered from a woman aged 55-69 years with primary liver carcinoma and hepatitis B virus infection. What was sequenced was liver tumor tissue from sampling region 3. Subset described: tumor region T3, left-lateral pole.

The CDR3 loop reads CTSSLRQWLTGELFF. The CDR3 bases are TGTACCAGCAGCCTCAGACAGTGGCTCACCGGGGAGCTGTTTTTT. This sequence joins TRBV11-1 and TRBJ2-2; D might be TRBD1 (5 bases). The CDR3 consists of 15 residues. The germline gives CDR1 SGHAT, CDR2 FQDESV (reference sequence).